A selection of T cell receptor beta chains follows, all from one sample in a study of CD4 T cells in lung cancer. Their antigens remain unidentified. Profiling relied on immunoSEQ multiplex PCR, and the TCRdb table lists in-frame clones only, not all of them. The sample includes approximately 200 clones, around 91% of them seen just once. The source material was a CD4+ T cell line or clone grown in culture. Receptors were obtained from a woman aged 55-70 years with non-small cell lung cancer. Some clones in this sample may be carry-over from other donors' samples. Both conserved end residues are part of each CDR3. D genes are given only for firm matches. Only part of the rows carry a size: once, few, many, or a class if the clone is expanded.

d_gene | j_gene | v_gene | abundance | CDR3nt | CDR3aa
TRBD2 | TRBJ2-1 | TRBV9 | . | TGTGCCAGCAGCGGGACTAGCGGGGGGGCATCTCTCTACAATGAGCAGTTCTTC | CASSGTSGGASLYNEQFF
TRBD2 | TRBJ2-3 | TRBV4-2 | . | TGTGCCAGCACCCCGGGACTAGAGGCAGATACGCAGTATTTT | CASTPGLEADTQYF
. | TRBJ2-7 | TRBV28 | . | TGTGCCAGCAGTGTCTACCGGGGCGCCTACGAGCAGTACTTC | CASSVYRGAYEQYF
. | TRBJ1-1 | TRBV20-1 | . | TGCAGTGCTGCAGGGTCGAATGAAGCTTTCTTT | CSAAGSNEAFF
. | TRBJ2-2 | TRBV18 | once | TGTGCCAGCTCACCAATGACTAGGGAGCTGTTTTTT | CASSPMTRELFF
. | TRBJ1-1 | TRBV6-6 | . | TGTGCCAGCAGCCCGGCGGGATGGAACACTGAAGCTTTCTTT | CASSPAGWNTEAFF
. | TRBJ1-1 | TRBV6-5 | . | TGTGCCAGCAGAATGTCCCTGAACACTGAAGCTTTCTTT | CASRMSLNTEAFF
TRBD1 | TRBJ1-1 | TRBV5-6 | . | TGTGCCAGCAGCTTGGCCGGTGGGAGGGGGCAGGAAGCTTTCTTT | CASSLAGGRGQEAFF
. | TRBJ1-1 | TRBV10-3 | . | TGTGCCATCAGTGAGTCGGACAGTCAGAAAGCTTTCTTT | CAISESDSQKAFF
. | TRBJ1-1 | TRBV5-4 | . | TGTGCCAGCAGCTTGGCCAGGGGGAACACTGAAGCTTTCTTT | CASSLARGNTEAFF
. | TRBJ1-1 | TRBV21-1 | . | TGTGCCAGCAGGAGTAGTCTAGCTACACTTCGCACTGAAGCTTTCTTT | CASRSSLATLRTEAFF
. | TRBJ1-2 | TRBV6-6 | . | TGTGCCAGCAGTCTACGGGGGGAAATCTCCTATGGCTACACCTTC | CASSLRGEISYGYTF
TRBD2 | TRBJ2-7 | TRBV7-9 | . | TGTGCCAGCAGCTCCACCCTGACTAGCTACGCCGAGCAGTACTTC | CASSSTLTSYAEQYF
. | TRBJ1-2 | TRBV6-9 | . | TGTGCCAGCAGTTACGTCCCTAACTATGGCTACACCTTC | CASSYVPNYGYTF
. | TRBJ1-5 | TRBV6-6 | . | TGTGCCAGCAGTTGGGGGTGGGGGAGCAATCAGCCCCAGCATTTT | CASSWGWGSNQPQHF